A selection of T cell receptor beta chains follows, all from one sample in a study of response to subunit inactivated influenza vaccine. TCRdb analysed the RT-PCR reads with MiXCR anew, one entry per CDR3 protein. The data show around 570,000 distinct CDR3 sequences, over 9% seen once. These data were also reused for a study on T cells expressing NK-cell markers.

The sequencing here drew on PBMCs from blood, taken on the day of vaccination. These receptor sequences come from a man in his forties or fifties who received an inactivated influenza vaccine. The CDR3 runs from the conserved cysteine through the conserved F or W. The order of the fields is CDR3 DNA, CDR3 protein, clone size, D gene, V gene, J gene. D genes are given only for firm matches. Rows may omit the clone size; those that give it use once, few, many or a size class.

CDR3nt: TGTGCCAGCACTTTGAGCGGGCCCACGGGCTACACCTTC; CDR3aa: CASTLSGPTGYTF; abundance: few; d_gene: -; v_gene: TRBV28; j_gene: TRBJ1-2
CDR3nt: TGTGCCAGCAGTGACTTCCACCAAGCTGAAGATACGCAGTATTTT; CDR3aa: CASSDFHQAEDTQYF; abundance: few; d_gene: -; v_gene: TRBV6-2/TRBV6-3; j_gene: TRBJ2-3
CDR3nt: TGTGCCAGCAGTAGGAGTACCGGGGCCAACGTCCTGACTTTC; CDR3aa: CASSRSTGANVLTF; abundance: few; d_gene: -; v_gene: TRBV28; j_gene: TRBJ2-6
CDR3nt: TGCAGTGCTAGTGGGGCGGAAATCTCCTACAATGAGCAGTTCTTC; CDR3aa: CSASGAEISYNEQFF; abundance: few; d_gene: -; v_gene: TRBV20-1; j_gene: TRBJ2-1
CDR3nt: TGTGCCAGCAGTCTGCAGCCTAGCTACGAGCAGTACTTC; CDR3aa: CASSLQPSYEQYF; abundance: many; d_gene: -; v_gene: TRBV6-1; j_gene: TRBJ2-7
CDR3nt: TGTGCCAGCAATACGGGGGGAAGACAGGGGGCCTACGAGCAGTACTTC; CDR3aa: CASNTGGRQGAYEQYF; abundance: few; d_gene: TRBD1; v_gene: TRBV28; j_gene: TRBJ2-7
CDR3nt: TGTGCCAGCGGCCAAGGGTACACTGAAGCTTTCTTT; CDR3aa: CASGQGYTEAFF; abundance: -; d_gene: -; v_gene: TRBV2; j_gene: TRBJ1-1
CDR3nt: TGTGCCAGCAGCAGACAGGGGTGGAAGAACACCGGGGAGCTGTTTTTT; CDR3aa: CASSRQGWKNTGELFF; abundance: many; d_gene: TRBD1; v_gene: TRBV7-9; j_gene: TRBJ2-2
CDR3nt: TGTGCCAGCAGGTCAGAGGAGAGCTCCTACAATGAGCAGTTCTTC; CDR3aa: CASRSEESSYNEQFF; abundance: -; d_gene: -; v_gene: TRBV6-1; j_gene: TRBJ2-1
CDR3nt: TGCAGCGTTGGTGACAGGGCCCCGGAGACCCAGTACTTC; CDR3aa: CSVGDRAPETQYF; abundance: -; d_gene: TRBD1; v_gene: TRBV29-1; j_gene: TRBJ2-5
CDR3nt: TGCGCCAGCAGCCAGGCAACAGGGACGAGAAGCAATCAGCCCCAGCATTTT; CDR3aa: CASSQATGTRSNQPQHF; abundance: -; d_gene: -; v_gene: TRBV4-1; j_gene: TRBJ1-5
CDR3nt: TGTGCCAGCAGCTTGTTTATCACTAGCGGAGACACCGGGGAGCTGTTTTTT; CDR3aa: CASSLFITSGDTGELFF; abundance: -; d_gene: TRBD2; v_gene: TRBV5-6; j_gene: TRBJ2-2
CDR3nt: TGTGCCAGCAGCCAAGATCAGGGCAGGGTAACAGATTCGCAGTATTTT; CDR3aa: CASSQDQGRVTDSQYF; abundance: -; d_gene: -; v_gene: TRBV4-2; j_gene: TRBJ2-3
CDR3nt: TGTGCCAGCAGTTTTTCGGGGGCTTCCTACGAGCAGTACTTC; CDR3aa: CASSFSGASYEQYF; abundance: -; d_gene: -; v_gene: TRBV27; j_gene: TRBJ2-7
CDR3nt: TGCGCCAGCAGCCAAGATATAGACAGCTCTAGCACAGATACGCAGTATTTT; CDR3aa: CASSQDIDSSSTDTQYF; abundance: many; d_gene: -; v_gene: TRBV4-3; j_gene: TRBJ2-3
CDR3nt: TGTGCCAGCAGTTTAGGGCCTGGCACTGAAGCTTTCTTT; CDR3aa: CASSLGPGTEAFF; abundance: many; d_gene: -; v_gene: TRBV12-3/TRBV12-4; j_gene: TRBJ1-1
CDR3nt: TGTGCCAGCAGCTTAGAGACAGGGGGCTTCGAGCAGTACTTC; CDR3aa: CASSLETGGFEQYF; abundance: -; d_gene: TRBD1; v_gene: TRBV7-2; j_gene: TRBJ2-7
CDR3nt: TGTGCCAGCAGTTTAGTGGGTGGGGCCCCGCCAGATACGCAGTATTTT; CDR3aa: CASSLVGGAPPDTQYF; abundance: many; d_gene: -; v_gene: TRBV12-3/TRBV12-4; j_gene: TRBJ2-3
CDR3nt: TGTGCCAGCATGGGGGGGGCCATCACCTCCTACAATGAGCAGTTCTTC; CDR3aa: CASMGGAITSYNEQFF; abundance: few; d_gene: -; v_gene: TRBV6-2/TRBV6-3; j_gene: TRBJ2-1
CDR3nt: TGCGCCAGCAGCGGGGTGACAGGCTCCTACGAGCAGTACTTC; CDR3aa: CASSGVTGSYEQYF; abundance: -; d_gene: -; v_gene: TRBV5-1; j_gene: TRBJ2-7
CDR3nt: TGTGCCAGCAGCTTGAACGCACCCACAGATACGCAGTATTTT; CDR3aa: CASSLNAPTDTQYF; abundance: -; d_gene: -; v_gene: TRBV7-2; j_gene: TRBJ2-3
CDR3nt: TGTGCCAGCACATTCCGGGACAGGGACGAGCAGTACTTC; CDR3aa: CASTFRDRDEQYF; abundance: -; d_gene: TRBD1; v_gene: TRBV28; j_gene: TRBJ2-7
CDR3nt: TGTGCCAGCAGTTTAACAGGGTCGGCCACCGGGGAGCTGTTTTTT; CDR3aa: CASSLTGSATGELFF; abundance: few; d_gene: -; v_gene: TRBV28; j_gene: TRBJ2-2
CDR3nt: TGCAGTGCTAGAGAAAGTGGCAGGGGGCGGATTCGGCGTGATAACTATGGCTACACCTTC; CDR3aa: CSARESGRGRIRRDNYGYTF; abundance: -; d_gene: TRBD1; v_gene: TRBV20-1; j_gene: TRBJ1-2
CDR3nt: TGTGCCAGCAAAAGAACAGCATCTAACTATGGCTACACCTTC; CDR3aa: CASKRTASNYGYTF; abundance: -; d_gene: -; v_gene: TRBV6-1; j_gene: TRBJ1-2
CDR3nt: TGTGCCAGCAGCGGGACAGGGGGACGGGCGAGCAATCAGCCCCAGCATTTT; CDR3aa: CASSGTGGRASNQPQHF; abundance: -; d_gene: TRBD1; v_gene: TRBV6-1; j_gene: TRBJ1-5
CDR3nt: TGCAGTGCATACAGGGGACAACAGCCCCAGCATTTT; CDR3aa: CSAYRGQQPQHF; abundance: -; d_gene: TRBD1; v_gene: TRBV20-1; j_gene: TRBJ1-5
CDR3nt: TGTGCCAGTAGTATCACAAACTTCGCGGGTAATGAGCAGTTCTTC; CDR3aa: CASSITNFAGNEQFF; abundance: -; d_gene: -; v_gene: TRBV19; j_gene: TRBJ2-1
CDR3nt: TGCAGTGCTGTGGTAAATGAAAAACTGTTTTTT; CDR3aa: CSAVVNEKLFF; abundance: few; d_gene: -; v_gene: TRBV20-1; j_gene: TRBJ1-4
CDR3nt: TGCAGCGTGGGTGACTCAGTCAAAAACATTCAGTACTTC; CDR3aa: CSVGDSVKNIQYF; abundance: many; d_gene: -; v_gene: TRBV29-1; j_gene: TRBJ2-4
CDR3nt: TGTGCCAGCAGTTACGATCGGGCAGGACGAACCTCTTCCTACAATGAGCAGTTCTTC; CDR3aa: CASSYDRAGRTSSYNEQFF; abundance: -; d_gene: -; v_gene: TRBV6-5; j_gene: TRBJ2-1